The 20 T cell receptor beta chains below come from one sample, sequenced in a study of early T cells in non-severe SARS-CoV-2 infection. A single record per CDR3 protein comes from TCRdb applying MiXCR to the 5' RACE reads. The table shows some 57,000 distinct CDR3 sequences, with approximately 11% occurring only once. Material: whole blood. The origin of the receptors is an adult who was a healthcare worker with PCR-confirmed SARS-CoV-2 infection or an uninfected control (not recorded which).

This clonotype was recorded many times. This rearrangement joins TRBV16 to TRBJ2-2; D call uncertain. The germline gives CDR1 KGHSY, CDR2 FQNENV. V gave up 4 bases and J gave up 3 bases, with 12 bases separating them. This CDR3 contains 15 residues. Written as DNA, the CDR3 is TGTGCCAGCAGCCCACACCTAAGGGACACCGGGGAGCTGTTTTTT. The encoded protein is CASSPHLRDTGELFF.

This clonotype has only a few counts. The rearrangement links TRBV6-1 to TRBJ2-5; 9 positions match TRBD1. CDR1 is MNHNS, CDR2 SASEGT, per germline. V lost 3 bases, J lost 9 bases, and 8 bases stayed unmatched. The CDR3 runs to 14 residues. CDR3 nucleotide sequence: TGTGCCAGCAGTGAGGGACAGGGCTTATCGGCCCAGTACTTC. Its protein is CASSEGQGLSAQYF.

The sample holds many counts of this clonotype. This rearrangement joins TRBV11-3 to TRBJ2-7, with a possible D match to TRBD1 (5 bases). CDR1 and CDR2 from the germline V gene are SGHNT and YENEEA. V lost 5 bases and J 6 bases, leaving 20 bases between the germline ends. The length of the CDR3 is 15 residues. The CDR3 protein is CASSADTNIAFEQYF. The CDR3, as DNA: TGTGCCAGCAGCGCGGACACTAATATCGCCTTCGAGCAGTACTTC.

The rearrangement uses TRBV3-1 and TRBJ2-5; 13 bases are shared with TRBD2. Germline trimming cut 5 bases from V and 5 bases from J; bases unmatched to any gene: 17. The germline V gene has CDR1 LGHDT and CDR2 YNNKEL (reference sequence). This CDR3 spans 19 amino acids. The CDR3 DNA reads TGTGCCAGCAGCTTCCCTGCCGGGACTAGCGGGATTCTGGGGGAGACCCAGTACTTC. This encodes CASSFPAGTSGILGETQYF.

This clonotype was counted between two and nine times. The chain recombines TRBV7-9 with TRBJ2-1; D might be TRBD1 (6 bases). The germline CDR1 and CDR2 sequences are SEHNR and FQNEAQ (reference sequence). Trimming took off 11 bases at V and 5 bases at J, with 16 bases between the two ends. This CDR3 contains 13 residues. CDR3 DNA: TGTGCCTCCTGGGACATTACCGACAATGAGCAGTTCTTC. Its protein product is CASWDITDNEQFF.

This clonotype was counted only a few times. The rearrangement uses TRBV28 and TRBJ1-2; weak D call: TRBD1 (5 bases). Trimming took off 2 bases at V and 7 bases at J, with 5 bases between the two ends. CDR3 length: 11 amino acids. Germline V gene lookup returns CDR1 MDHEN and CDR2 SYDVKM. The CDR3 DNA is TGTGCCAGCAGTTTACAGGGTGGCTACACCTTC. Translation: CASSLQGGYTF.

This clonotype was seen repeatedly, ten times or more. The rearrangement links TRBV7-2 to TRBJ2-1; 7 bases fit TRBD1. The CDR3 covers 15 residues. CDR1 SGHTA and CDR2 FQGNSA come from the germline V gene. Unmatched junction bases numbered 6, after V lost 2 bases and J lost 5 bases. The CDR3 sequence is CASSLWGQSDNEQFF. CDR3 nucleotides: TGTGCCAGCAGCTTATGGGGACAGTCGGACAATGAGCAGTTCTTC.

This clonotype was recorded at least ten times. This sequence joins TRBV2 and TRBJ2-1; no clear D. CDR1 is SNHLY and CDR2 is FYNNEI in the germline V gene. This CDR3 contains 13 residues. V lost 2 bases to trimming and J lost 3 bases, with 5 bases between them. The DNA of the CDR3 is TGTGCCAGCAGTGAACTGAGCTACAATGAGCAGTTCTTC. Its protein product is CASSELSYNEQFF.

A few counts support this clonotype. This chain links TRBV4-2 with TRBJ1-2; a weak D match, TRBD1 (5 bases). The germline CDR1 and CDR2 sequences are LGHNA and YNFKEQ. Trimming took 0 bases from V and 2 from J, leaving 13 bases between them. The length of the CDR3 is 16 residues. This CDR3 is CASSQDPTEGNYGYTF. The DNA for the CDR3 is TGTGCCAGCAGCCAAGACCCAACGGAGGGGAACTATGGCTACACCTTC.

A word on this clonotype: This may stem from a read error, because a much larger clone lies one nucleotide away. The V call is TRBV5-1, the J call TRBJ2-5; TRBD1 agrees at 7 bases. J lost 1 base, V lost 8 bases, and 11 bases had no gene match. CDR3 length: 15 residues. CDR1 and CDR2 (germline): SGHRS, YFSETQ. This CDR3 reads CARSPGTVGQETQYF. DNA of the CDR3: TGCGCCAGGAGCCCAGGGACAGTAGGCCAAGAGACCCAGTACTTC.

This clonotype was seen ten or more times. V is TRBV5-1 and J is TRBJ2-5; 7 bases match TRBD1. The V and J ends lost 2 bases and 3 bases, in that order; junction bases with no gene match: 7. The length of the CDR3 is 15 residues. Looked up from germline, CDR1 is SGHRS and CDR2 is YFSETQ. DNA of the CDR3: TGCGCCAGCAGCTTCGGACAGGTGATCGAAGAGACCCAGTACTTC. Translation gives CASSFGQVIEETQYF.

This clonotype was counted between two and nine times. The rearrangement links TRBV12-3 or TRBV12-4 to TRBJ2-3, with 11 bases matching TRBD2. The CDR3 sequence is 15 residues long. V was clipped by 4 bases and J by 2 bases; unmatched bases: 2. CDR3 sequence: CASSSSGRNTDTQYF. The CDR3 DNA is TGTGCCAGCAGTTCTAGCGGGAGGAACACAGATACGCAGTATTTT.

This clonotype was recorded at least ten times. This rearrangement joins TRBV20-1 to TRBJ1-5; D not resolved. Trimming shortened V by 6 bases and J by 4 bases, and 19 bases separated the two germline ends. CDR1 is DFQATT, CDR2 SNEGSKA, per germline (reference sequence). The CDR3 has 15 residues. The CDR3 DNA follows: TGCAGTGCCCATTTAATAGGTCAGTTAAATCAGCCCCAGCATTTT. It encodes CSAHLIGQLNQPQHF.

This clonotype came up a few times. V is TRBV25-1 and J is TRBJ2-5, with 9 nucleotides matching TRBD2. The germline V gene encodes CDR1 MGHDK and CDR2 SYGVNS. The CDR3 is 16 residues long. With V trimmed by 1 base and J by 5 bases, 8 bases remained unmatched. In DNA form, the CDR3 reads TGTGCCAGCAGTGAATCTGGCGGGGGGGCGCGGGAGACCCAGTACTTC. This codes for CASSESGGGARETQYF.

This clonotype showed up many times. CDR3 in DNA: TGCAGTGCTAGAGATCCCGGGACAGGGTTGTCTGGGGAGCTGTTTTTT. It specifies CSARDPGTGLSGELFF. This sequence joins TRBV20-1 and TRBJ2-2, with 9 bases fitting TRBD1. The V segment lost 0 bases and the J segment 8 bases; nucleotides outside the gene matches: 10. The CDR3 covers 16 residues. The germline gives CDR1 DFQATT, CDR2 SNEGSKA (reference sequence).

The chain is built from TRBV29-1 and TRBJ1-5; TRBD1 agrees at 7 bases. The CDR3 is 17 amino acids. From germline, CDR1 is SQVTM and CDR2 ANQGSEA. V shed 6 bases and J 0 bases; nucleotides not matched to a gene: 14. The CDR3: CSVGFQGGKHSNQPQHF. The DNA of the CDR3 is TGCAGCGTCGGCTTTCAGGGGGGGAAACATAGCAATCAGCCCCAGCATTTT.

This clonotype was recorded at least ten times. The chain joins TRBV3-1 to TRBJ1-2, with 8 positions matching TRBD1. This CDR3 contains 12 residues. Germline loops: CDR1 LGHDT, CDR2 YNNKEL (reference sequence). V was clipped by 5 bases and J by 12 bases; unmatched bases: 8. Here the CDR3 DNA reads TGTGCCAGCAGCTCGACCGGGACAGGTGACACCTTC. Protein: CASSSTGTGDTF. The full variable domain, with the rest looked up from reference TRBV3-1 and TRBJ1-2, is DTAVSQTPKYLVTQMGNDKSIKCEQNLGHDTMYWYKQDSKKFLKIMFSYNNKELIINETVPNRFSPKSPDKAHLNLHINSLELGDSAVYFCASSSTGTGDTFGSGTRLTVV.

The CDR3 loop reads CSARDRGREQYF. The DNA for the CDR3 is TGCAGTGCTAGAGATCGGGGGCGGGAGCAGTACTTC. This chain uses TRBV20-1 with TRBJ2-7, with D possibly being TRBD1 or TRBD2 (6 bases each). This CDR3 is 12 amino acids long. Germline V gene data show CDR1 as DFQATT and CDR2 as SNEGSKA (reference sequence). V lost 0 bases and J 7 bases, leaving 10 bases between the germline ends.

This clonotype was counted many times. V and J are TRBV27 and TRBJ1-5, with TRBD1 matching over 9 bases. The CDR3 sequence is 17 residues long. V lost 1 base to trimming and J lost 2 bases; unmatched junction nucleotides: 6. Germline-derived CDR1 and CDR2 are MNHEY and SMNVEV (reference sequence). The CDR3 protein is CASSLYDRGIGNQPQHF. The CDR3 nucleotides read TGTGCCAGCAGTTTATATGACAGGGGGATCGGCAATCAGCCCCAGCATTTT.

Only a few counts were recorded for this clonotype. The J gene is TRBJ2-6, the V gene TRBV7-6; 7 bases agree with TRBD1. Trimming removed 5 bases from V and 3 bases from J; junction bases left unmatched: 7. The germline V gene encodes CDR1 SGHVS and CDR2 FNYEAQ. This CDR3 is 16 amino acids long. CDR3 in DNA: TGTGCCAGCAGCCGTACAGGGGCCAATGGGGCCAACGTCCTGACTTTC. Protein: CASSRTGANGANVLTF.